Listed here is a single T cell receptor (beta chain). Its antigen is as yet unknown. Deep was the level used in running the assay. The table came from immunoSEQ multiplex PCR; TCRdb's copy has only in-frame clones and leaves some out. Counted here are about 2 million clones, about 95% occurring once; the ten biggest clones make up 0.13%. Trimming took off 6 bases at V and 0 bases at J, with 11 bases between the two ends. Germline CDR1 and CDR2: MNHEY and SVGAGI. The CDR3 has 14 residues. This entry belongs to a study of shared clonotypes between healthy human individuals. Findings of the study overall: Clonotype sharing among donors likely depends on sequencing depth. Relative to their counterparts shared across all four donors, non-shared clonotypes exhibited diminished generation probabilities.

This TCR came from a man younger than 35 in good health. The sample consisted of naive CD4+ T cells sorted from blood. This sample's subset: CD45RA+ positively selected. The V gene is TRBV6-5, the J gene TRBJ2-5, with D possibly being TRBD1 (6 bases). CDR3 protein: CASSNREDQETQYF. CDR3 nucleotides: TGTGCCAGCAGCAACAGGGAAGACCAAGAGACCCAGTACTTC.